A single sample gave rise to the 16 T cell receptor beta chains below, sequenced in a study of control samples from healthy donors and cancer patients. Here immunoSEQ multiplex PCR was the method, and the copy in TCRdb shows in-frame clones only, minus some. This sample has just under 150,000 clones, with 91% found just once. The specimen sequenced was blood. Receptors originate from a man aged 30-40 years in good health.

This rearrangement joins TRBV6-5 to TRBJ1-3; tentatively, D is TRBD1 (5 bases). V lost 6 bases to trimming and J lost 6 bases, with 9 bases between them. The CDR3 has 12 residues. Germline V lookup: CDR1 MNHEY, CDR2 SVGAGI. The CDR3 loop reads CASRGPLNTIYF. The DNA for the CDR3 is TGTGCCAGCAGGGGACCTCTAAACACCATATATTTT.

This clone has a handful of counts. Other DNA sequences from this sample encode an identical CDR3 as well. The V gene is TRBV5-6, the J gene TRBJ2-7; TRBD1 aligns across 8 bases. The V gene end was trimmed by 0 bases and the J gene end by 0 bases; junction bases not matched to a gene: 2. Germline V gene lookup returns CDR1 SGHDT and CDR2 YYEEEE. The CDR3 contains 15 residues. CDR3: CASSLGTGPSYEQYF. CDR3 in DNA: TGTGCCAGCAGCTTGGGGACAGGGCCCTCCTACGAGCAGTACTTC.

The rearrangement joins TRBV7-8 to TRBJ2-1, with a possible D match to TRBD1 (6 bases). Trimming shortened V by 1 base and J by 4 bases, and 8 bases separated the two germline ends. The CDR3 sequence is 14 residues long. Looked up from germline, CDR1 is SGHVS and CDR2 is FQNEAQ. CDR3 residues: CASSLGTAYNEQFF. The CDR3 bases are TGTGCCAGCAGCTTAGGGACAGCTTACAATGAGCAGTTCTTC.

This chain uses TRBV5-1 with TRBJ1-4; 8 positions match TRBD1. Germline lookup yields CDR1 SGHRS and CDR2 YFSETQ. This CDR3 region has 16 residues. The J segment lost 2 bases and the V segment lost 0 bases, leaving 3 bases of the junction unmatched. The chain's CDR3 is CASSLGNRGTNEKLFF. The CDR3 bases are TGCGCCAGCAGCTTGGGTAACAGGGGGACTAATGAAAAACTGTTTTTT.

This clone occurred a few times. This rearrangement joins TRBV6-6 to TRBJ2-7; D is perhaps TRBD2 (6 bases). This CDR3 has 13 residues. The ends were cut back, 6 bases at V and 3 bases at J, with 12 bases in the middle. Germline V gene lookup returns CDR1 MNHNY and CDR2 SVGAGI (reference sequence). CDR3 region: CASRPGLFYEQYF. CDR3 DNA: TGTGCCAGCAGACCGGGACTGTTCTACGAGCAGTACTTC.

This chain uses TRBV2 with TRBJ1-1; perhaps TRBD1 as D (6 bases). Germline V CDR1 and CDR2: SNHLY, FYNNEI. V shed 2 bases and J shed 5 bases, with 9 bases lying between them. The CDR3 consists of 13 residues. DNA for the CDR3: TGTGCCAGCAGTGAATGGGGACAAACTGAAGCTTTCTTT. The encoded protein is CASSEWGQTEAFF.

The rearrangement links TRBV12-5 to TRBJ1-3; D is perhaps TRBD1 (6 bases). From germline, CDR1 is LGHNT and CDR2 FRNRAP. V gave up 0 bases and J gave up 0 bases, with 33 bases separating them. The CDR3 is 24 residues long. The CDR3 loop reads CASGLVPLRRQGSRPRLSGNTIYF. The CDR3 nucleotides are TGTGCTAGTGGTTTGGTACCCTTGAGAAGGCAGGGGTCTAGACCCCGTCTCTCTGGAAACACCATATATTTT.

The V call is TRBV10-1, the J call TRBJ2-3, with 7 bases matching TRBD2. From germline, CDR1 is WNHNN and CDR2 SYGVQD (reference sequence). CDR3 size: 18 residues. The junction had 19 bases not matched to a gene; V was cut back by 10 bases and J by 0 bases. For the CDR3, the DNA is TGCGCCACTCTCCCCGGGACTACCGATACTACTAGCACAGATACGCAGTATTTT. Translated: CATLPGTTDTTSTDTQYF.

This sequence joins TRBV28 and TRBJ1-2; the D is unclear. The V gene lost 6 bases and the J gene lost 4 bases, with 12 bases spanning the gap. Germline V gene data show CDR1 as MDHEN and CDR2 as SYDVKM. This CDR3 region has 13 residues. The chain's CDR3 is CASSPTGSYGYTF. The CDR3 DNA reads TGTGCCAGCAGCCCGACCGGATCCTATGGCTACACCTTC.

The chain uses TRBV19 and TRBJ1-4; D is ambiguous. The CDR3 length is 14 residues. Germline-derived CDR1 and CDR2 are LNHDA and SQIVND (reference sequence). Deletions cut 6 bases from V and 0 bases from J, with 8 bases between. Here the CDR3 reads CASSLAATNEKLFF. Here the CDR3 DNA reads TGTGCCAGTAGCCTCGCAGCAACTAATGAAAAACTGTTTTTT. Full variable domain (missing parts from reference TRBV19 and TRBJ1-4): DGGITQSPKYLFRKEGQNVTLSCEQNLNHDAMYWYRQDPGQGLRLIYYSQIVNDFQKGDIAEGYSVSREKKESFPLTVTSAQKNPTAFYLCASSLAATNEKLFFGSGTQLSVL.

The V gene is TRBV27, the J gene TRBJ2-1; 9 nucleotides line up with TRBD2. The V segment lost 1 base and the J segment 8 bases; nucleotides outside the gene matches: 12. This CDR3 comprises 17 residues. The germline CDR1 and CDR2 sequences are MNHEY and SMNVEV (reference sequence). The CDR3 DNA sequence: TGTGCCAGCAGTTTATGGGGCGGGGCTAGCGGGGCGCATGAGCAGTTCTTC. Residues: CASSLWGGASGAHEQFF.

This clone showed up just once. The chain carries TRBV4-1 and TRBJ1-1, with 8 bases lining up with TRBD1. Germline CDR1 and CDR2: MGHRA and YSYEKL. This CDR3 comprises 16 residues. V was pared by 4 bases and J by 1 base, with 8 bases of the junction left unmatched. The CDR3 sequence is CASSPFPGQANTEAFF. The CDR3 DNA is TGCGCCAGCAGCCCCTTCCCGGGACAGGCGAACACTGAAGCTTTCTTT.

V is TRBV7-8 and J is TRBJ1-2; 7 bases match TRBD1. This CDR3 spans 12 amino acids. Germline V gene data show CDR1 as SGHVS and CDR2 as FQNEAQ. V was clipped by 6 bases and J by 12 bases; unmatched bases: 10. The CDR3: CASSFAGGENTF. The CDR3 DNA follows: TGTGCCAGCAGTTTCGCAGGGGGAGAGAACACCTTC.

The chain joins TRBV24-1 to TRBJ2-7; TRBD1 agrees at 7 bases. Germline V CDR1 and CDR2: KGHDR, SFDVKD. V gave up 2 bases and J gave up 2 bases; unmatched junction bases: 2. CDR3 size: 14 residues. The CDR3: CATSDSGTAYEQYF. In DNA, the CDR3 is TGTGCCACCAGTGATTCCGGGACAGCCTACGAGCAGTACTTC.

This chain uses TRBV11-2 with TRBJ1-2; 12 bases map to TRBD1. Trimming at V came to 5 bases and at J to 8 bases, leaving 6 bases not matched to a gene. The CDR3 totals 14 residues. Germline V CDR1 and CDR2: SGHAT, FQNNGV. Here the CDR3 DNA reads TGTGCCAGCAGCGTGGGACAGGGGGCGGAAGGCTACACCTTC. Its protein product is CASSVGQGAEGYTF.

In DNA, the CDR3 is TGTGCCAGCAGCGTCAGCGGGGGGCTCGTTGAAAAACTGTTTTTT. Translating it yields CASSVSGGLVEKLFF. This rearrangement joins TRBV9 to TRBJ1-4; D might be TRBD1 (6 bases). Trimming stripped 2 bases from V and 7 bases from J, with 15 bases between. This CDR3 is 15 amino acids long. Germline V gene data show CDR1 as SGDLS and CDR2 as YYNGEE. The full variable domain, rest sourced from reference TRBV9 and TRBJ1-4, is DSGVTQTPKHLITATGQRVTLRCSPRSGDLSVYWYQQSLDQGLQFLIQYYNGEERAKGNILERFSAQQFPDLHSELNLSSLELGDSALYFCASSVSGGLVEKLFFGSGTQLSVL.